This T cell receptor (beta chain) was retrieved from a study of OX40 agonist ivuxolimab in advanced cancers. About the research overall: An anti-OX40 (CD134) antibody with agonistic activity, ivuxolimab, was administered to patients. Of the participants, around 43% had some prior anti-PD-1, anti-PD-L1 or anti-CTLA-4 therapy, which was allowed. Broader study findings: Among the lowest peripheral clonal expansion occurred in 0.1-3.0 mg/kg partial responders. With doses of 0.1 to 3.0 mg/kg, CD4+ and CD8+ blood T cells had undergone clonal expansion by week 6.

This clone was seen only once. The target antigen is unknown. V was pared by 6 bases and J by 4 bases, with 16 bases between. Per germline, CDR1 MNHEY and CDR2 SVGAGI. The CDR3 consists of 15 residues. TCRdb's table, derived via immunoSEQ multiplex PCR, lists solely in-frame clones and lacks some. In the table there are around 60,000 clones, about 86% of which are singletons. The J gene is TRBJ2-4, the V gene TRBV6-5; a possible D gene is TRBD1 (6 bases). The origin of this receptor is an adult with an advanced solid tumor such as melanoma, head and neck, liver or kidney cancer. The material sequenced was CD4+ or CD8+ T cells sorted from blood, taken in a trial of the OX40 agonist ivuxolimab. CDR3 protein: CASREPGQNKNIQYF. CDR3 sequence (DNA): TGTGCCAGCAGAGAACCCGGACAGAATAAAAACATTCAGTACTTC.